This entry features one T cell receptor beta chain sequence. No antigen is known for it. The record originates from a study of CXCR3-negative and CXCR3-positive naive CD8 T cells. Study observations and caveats: Compared with CXCR3-negative naive cells, CXCR3-positive naive cells showed more hydrophobic TRB CDR3s.

The CDR3 sequence is 12 residues long. Germline V gene data show CDR1 as MDHEN and CDR2 as SYDVKM. UMI-tagged TRB cDNA libraries were built via 5' RACE. Reanalyzing the 5' RACE reads, TCRdb keeps one entry per CDR3 protein, without DNA. This sample contains tens of thousands of distinct CDR3 sequences. Naive CD8+ T lymphocytes were specified as CD45RO-CCR7+CD27+CD95-. This rearrangement joins TRBV28 to TRBJ2-1; the TCRdb call, TRBD1, lacks DNA for checking. Sequenced sample: naive CXCR3+ CD8+ T cells from blood. Noted subset: CD45RO-CCR7+CD27+CD95- naive CD8+ T cells expressing CXCR3 (TNR3+). The clonotype comes from a human donor in good health. Some clones in this sample may be carry-over from other donors' samples. The CDR3 reads CASSLGGREVFF.